Listed below are T cell receptor beta chains from one sample, sequenced in a study of T cells in localized non-small cell lung cancer. Data came from immunoSEQ multiplex PCR; TCRdb stores just in-frame clones and leaves some out. The table records 1,500 to 2,000 clones, roughly 33% of them present only once. This specimen consisted of normal lung tissue next to the tumor, obtained before any cancer treatment. The receptors come from a female donor older than 55 with stage I lung adenocarcinoma. Each CDR3 is given without its conserved first and last residue.

v_call	j_call	cdr3_aa
TRBV18	TRBJ1-3	ASSPPRVTGGNTIY
TRBV7-8	TRBJ2-7	ASSLAAWEEQY
TRBV28	TRBJ1-2	ASSLAEPYGYT
TRBV11-3	TRBJ2-7	ASSLGVGTYEQY
TRBV11-3	TRBJ1-6	ASSPRDRGDSPLH
TRBV19	TRBJ2-3	ASSIPGGRADTQY
TRBV11-3	TRBJ1-4	ASSSGQFNEKLF
TRBV28	TRBJ1-5	ASRWGDYQPQH
TRBV6-8	TRBJ1-2	ASSSTGALSGYT
TRBV5-1	TRBJ1-6	ASSLGVSSYNSPLH
TRBV28	TRBJ1-2	AIERGADGYT